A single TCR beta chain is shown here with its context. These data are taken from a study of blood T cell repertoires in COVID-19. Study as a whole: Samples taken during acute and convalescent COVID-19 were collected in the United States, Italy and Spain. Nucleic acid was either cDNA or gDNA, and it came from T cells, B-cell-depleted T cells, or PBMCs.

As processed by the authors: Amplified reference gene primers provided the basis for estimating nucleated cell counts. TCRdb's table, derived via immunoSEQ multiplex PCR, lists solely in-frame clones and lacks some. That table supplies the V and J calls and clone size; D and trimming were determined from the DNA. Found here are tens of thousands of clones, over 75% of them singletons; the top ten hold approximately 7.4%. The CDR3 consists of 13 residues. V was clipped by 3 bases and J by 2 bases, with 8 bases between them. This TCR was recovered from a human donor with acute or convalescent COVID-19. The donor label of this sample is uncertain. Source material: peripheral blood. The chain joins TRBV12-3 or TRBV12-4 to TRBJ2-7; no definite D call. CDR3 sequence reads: CASSFSRTYEQYF. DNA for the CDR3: TGTGCCAGCAGTTTTTCGCGGACCTACGAGCAGTACTTC.